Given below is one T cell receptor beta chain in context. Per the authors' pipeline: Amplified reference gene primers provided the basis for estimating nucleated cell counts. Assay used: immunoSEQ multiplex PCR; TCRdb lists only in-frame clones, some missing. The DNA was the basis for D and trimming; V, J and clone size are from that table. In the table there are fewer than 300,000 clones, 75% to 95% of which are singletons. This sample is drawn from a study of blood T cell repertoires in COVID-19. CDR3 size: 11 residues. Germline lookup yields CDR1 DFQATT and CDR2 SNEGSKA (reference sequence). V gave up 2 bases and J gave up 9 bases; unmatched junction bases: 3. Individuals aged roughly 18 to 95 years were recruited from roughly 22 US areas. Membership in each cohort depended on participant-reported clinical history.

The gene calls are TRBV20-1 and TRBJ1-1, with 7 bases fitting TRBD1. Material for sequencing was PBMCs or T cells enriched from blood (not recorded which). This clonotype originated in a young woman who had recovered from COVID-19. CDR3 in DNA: TGCAGTGCTAGAATGGACAGGCAAGCTTTCTTT. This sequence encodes CSARMDRQAFF.